This T cell receptor beta chain was captured by sequencing in a study of blood T cell repertoires in COVID-19. On the study more broadly: Both acute and convalescent COVID-19 samples were obtained from the United States, Italy and Spain. T cells, B-cell-depleted T cells, or PBMCs supplied cDNA or gDNA.

Per the original methods: Counts of nucleated cells, estimated from reference gene primer amplification, were obtained. Profiling relied on immunoSEQ multiplex PCR, and the TCRdb table lists in-frame clones only, not all of them. V, J and clone size derive from that table, while D and trimming were established from the DNA sequence. Of about 190,000 clones in the sample, roughly nine tenths were seen once. Germline CDR1 is SGHVS and CDR2 is FNYEAQ. The length of the CDR3 is 15 residues. The V gene end was trimmed by 1 base and the J gene end by 7 bases; junction bases not matched to a gene: 8. V gene TRBV7-6 combines with J gene TRBJ2-7, with 9 bases that match TRBD2. The source is a man aged 35 to 55 with acute or convalescent COVID-19. Sequenced sample: peripheral blood. In nucleotides, the CDR3 is TGTGCCAGCAGCTTAGAAGGCGGGGGGGCCGGTGAGCAGTACTTC. Protein sequence: CASSLEGGGAGEQYF.